Below, one T cell receptor beta chain is given with its context. The clone's antigen remains unknown. No much larger clone is present one base from it, and per-base qualities are unavailable. Another Seattle source contributed samples from volunteer blood donors who had recovered from COVID-19. The collaborating institutions used their own protocols to collect whole blood in K2EDTA tubes. For TCRbeta analysis, collaborators shipped samples as frozen whole blood, isolated PBMCs, or DNA extracted from either of those sample types. TCRbeta CDR3 regions were amplified from genomic DNA by means of the immunoSEQ Assay, a bias-controlled multiplex PCR. The study's processing was this. Within the assay, amplification of reference gene primers was used to estimate how many nucleated cells each sample contained. To quantify the absolute abundance of each unique TCRbeta CDR3 rearrangement, sequence reads were collapsed and filtered. For each sample, productive Simpson clonality was calculated as the square root of Simpson's diversity index over productive rearrangements. TCRdb carries this immuneACCESS record with in-frame sequences only. Its versions omit some clonotypes, under half of them owing to an unresolved V gene in the studies checked, with the rest unexplained. Clone size and the V and J calls come from that table; the DNA yielded D and trimming. Here the sample has approximately 250,000 clones; roughly 82% occur a single time. The top ten clones comprise about 2.1% of the sample.

The CDR3 runs 14 residues from the cysteine to the phenylalanine. CDR3 DNA only is kept here, 42 bases in frame from base 1. According to the germline V gene, CDR1 reads SGHDN and CDR2 reads FVKESK. V is clipped by 2 bases and J by 2 bases, and the sequence between their germline boundaries is 10 bases long. The sample is drawn from a study of blood T cell repertoires in COVID-19 (dated by TCRdb to about 2020). For the wider study: The collaborator samples originated in the United States, Italy and Spain and spanned the acute and convalescent phases of COVID-19. The material from the prospective study consisted of cDNA or gDNA derived from T cells, B-cell-depleted T cells, or PBMCs. Subjects who had been exposed to COVID-19, were actively infected with it, or had recovered from it provided the deeply sampled blood TCRbeta repertoires that made up the dataset. The repertoires were released in a freely available public database intended as a resource for research on the immune response to SARS-CoV-2. The samples were drawn from the first 160 participants of the ongoing ImmuneRACE study and from 1,200 or so subjects provided by 6 global collaborators. The sample metadata nearly always contained a de-identified subject ID, COVID-19 status, age in years and sex. HLA class I and class II types, where available, came from metadata supplied by the sample provider rather than from assay-based typing. What the work shows at the level of the full study, not this receptor alone: The quantity of clinical and demographic metadata differed by source and by participant and was supplied without curation.

This TCR was sampled from a man in his forties or fifties who had recovered from COVID-19. The chain is assembled from TRBV14 and TRBJ2-7, with no confidently assigned D gene. The material sequenced was peripheral blood. The sequenced DNA is TGTGCCAGCAGCCAATCCGTCGTAACCTACGAGCAGTACTTC. Its coded protein is CASSQSVVTYEQYF.